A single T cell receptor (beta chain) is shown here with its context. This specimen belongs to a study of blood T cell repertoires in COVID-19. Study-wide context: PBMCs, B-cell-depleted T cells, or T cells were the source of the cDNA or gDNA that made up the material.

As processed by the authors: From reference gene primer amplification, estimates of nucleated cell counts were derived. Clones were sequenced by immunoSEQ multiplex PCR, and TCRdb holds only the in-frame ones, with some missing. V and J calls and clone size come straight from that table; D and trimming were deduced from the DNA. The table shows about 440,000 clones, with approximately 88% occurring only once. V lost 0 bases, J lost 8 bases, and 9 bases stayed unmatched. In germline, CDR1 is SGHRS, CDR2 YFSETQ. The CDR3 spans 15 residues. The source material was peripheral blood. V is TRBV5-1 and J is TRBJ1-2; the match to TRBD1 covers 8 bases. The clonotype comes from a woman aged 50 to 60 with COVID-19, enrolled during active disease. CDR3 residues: CASSLDGQGAQGYTF. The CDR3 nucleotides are TGCGCCAGCAGCTTGGACGGGCAGGGGGCGCAAGGCTACACCTTC. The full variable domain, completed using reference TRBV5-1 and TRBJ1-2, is KAGVTQTPRYLIKTRGQQVTLSCSPISGHRSVSWYQQTPGQGLQFLFEYFSETQRNKGNFPGRFSGRQFSNSRSEMNVSTLELGDSALYLCASSLDGQGAQGYTFGSGTRLTVV.